The rows below give T cell receptor beta chains drawn from one sample of a study of radiation and T cells in renal cell carcinoma. Only in-frame clones appear in the TCRdb table, and some are missing; sequencing was by immunoSEQ multiplex PCR. Found here are fewer than 10,000 clones, approximately 68% of them singletons; the top ten hold roughly 15%. The specimen was tumor tissue, collected from a patient whose treatment was nephrectomy without radiotherapy. The receptors were gathered from a man in his sixties with renal cell carcinoma. Each CDR3 is given with its conserved first and last residue. A D gene is named only where the DNA matches it firmly. Clone size is given for some rows only: seen once, a few or many times, or a class if the clone is expanded.

V gene: TRBV25-1; D gene: TRBD1; J gene: TRBJ2-5; CDR3 length: 16; clone size: few; CDR3 protein: CASSGSPGQGRETQYF; CDR3 DNA: TGTGCCAGCAGTGGCTCCCCGGGACAGGGTAGAGAGACCCAGTACTTC
V gene: TRBV27; D gene: TRBD2; J gene: TRBJ2-7; CDR3 length: 16; clone size: -; CDR3 protein: CASRSRVGGGSYEQYF; CDR3 DNA: TGTGCCAGCAGAAGTCGGGTTGGGGGGGGCTCCTACGAGCAGTACTTC
V gene: TRBV10-3; D gene: -; J gene: TRBJ1-2; CDR3 length: 15; clone size: few; CDR3 protein: CAIADSGTPNYGYTF; CDR3 DNA: TGTGCCATCGCTGACTCCGGGACACCCAACTATGGCTACACCTTC
V gene: TRBV7-2; D gene: -; J gene: TRBJ2-1; CDR3 length: 13; clone size: -; CDR3 protein: CASSLTGIHEQFF; CDR3 DNA: TGTGCCAGCAGCCTCACAGGGATCCATGAGCAGTTCTTC
V gene: TRBV7-8; D gene: TRBD1; J gene: TRBJ1-2; CDR3 length: 16; clone size: -; CDR3 protein: CASSLAWGQGSYGYTF; CDR3 DNA: TGTGCCAGCAGCTTAGCGTGGGGACAGGGGTCGTATGGCTACACCTTC
V gene: TRBV7-2; D gene: TRBD2; J gene: TRBJ2-7; CDR3 length: 16; clone size: -; CDR3 protein: CASSLVRTAGGYEQYF; CDR3 DNA: TGTGCCAGCAGCTTAGTAAGGACAGCGGGGGGCTACGAGCAGTACTTC
V gene: TRBV25-1; D gene: -; J gene: TRBJ1-6; CDR3 length: 15; clone size: -; CDR3 protein: CASSEYQGLGSPLHF; CDR3 DNA: TGTGCCAGCAGTGAATACCAGGGGCTGGGTTCACCCCTCCACTTT
V gene: TRBV7-2; D gene: TRBD2; J gene: TRBJ2-1; CDR3 length: 15; clone size: -; CDR3 protein: CASTLLAGGGNEQFF; CDR3 DNA: TGTGCCAGCACCTTACTAGCGGGGGGCGGGAATGAGCAGTTCTTC
V gene: TRBV7-3; D gene: TRBD1; J gene: TRBJ2-4; CDR3 length: 15; clone size: -; CDR3 protein: CASSPTSGGEGIQYF; CDR3 DNA: TGTGCCAGCAGCCCGACTTCAGGGGGAGAGGGCATTCAGTACTTC
V gene: TRBV6-6; D gene: -; J gene: TRBJ1-3; CDR3 length: 14; clone size: -; CDR3 protein: CASSYGGERNTIYF; CDR3 DNA: TGTGCCAGCAGTTACGGGGGGGAGAGAAACACCATATATTTT
V gene: TRBV19; D gene: -; J gene: TRBJ1-1; CDR3 length: 14; clone size: -; CDR3 protein: CASSRGIQGREAFF; CDR3 DNA: TGTGCCAGTAGTAGGGGTATTCAGGGCCGTGAAGCTTTCTTT
V gene: TRBV28; D gene: -; J gene: TRBJ2-2; CDR3 length: 16; clone size: -; CDR3 protein: CASSLWADSNTGELFF; CDR3 DNA: TGTGCCAGCAGTTTATGGGCAGACTCGAACACCGGGGAGCTGTTTTTT
V gene: TRBV19; D gene: -; J gene: TRBJ1-2; CDR3 length: 14; clone size: few; CDR3 protein: CASSIPAGNYGYTF; CDR3 DNA: TGTGCCAGTAGTATCCCGGCAGGGAACTATGGCTACACCTTC
V gene: TRBV9; D gene: -; J gene: TRBJ2-1; CDR3 length: 16; clone size: -; CDR3 protein: CASSKSSDMTYNEQFF; CDR3 DNA: TGTGCCAGCAGCAAATCTAGCGACATGACCTACAATGAGCAGTTCTTC
V gene: TRBV18; D gene: -; J gene: TRBJ1-1; CDR3 length: 13; clone size: few; CDR3 protein: CASSPFGGTEAFF; CDR3 DNA: TGTGCCAGCTCACCATTTGGGGGCACTGAAGCTTTCTTT
V gene: TRBV7-3; D gene: -; J gene: TRBJ2-2; CDR3 length: 16; clone size: once; CDR3 protein: CASSFGGNANTGELFF; CDR3 DNA: TGTGCCAGCAGCTTCGGCGGAAACGCGAACACCGGGGAGCTGTTTTTT
V gene: TRBV9; D gene: -; J gene: TRBJ1-6; CDR3 length: 14; clone size: -; CDR3 protein: CASSVLLEGSPLHF; CDR3 DNA: TGTGCCAGCAGCGTCTTACTCGAGGGTTCACCCCTCCACTTT
V gene: TRBV4-3; D gene: -; J gene: TRBJ2-7; CDR3 length: 13; clone size: once; CDR3 protein: CASSQVYGKQQYF; CDR3 DNA: TGCGCCAGCAGCCAAGTTTACGGTAAACAGCAGTACTTC
V gene: TRBV18; D gene: -; J gene: TRBJ2-3; CDR3 length: 17; clone size: -; CDR3 protein: CASSPSRQQFTGDTQYF; CDR3 DNA: TGTGCCAGCTCACCATCCCGACAGCAATTCACCGGAGATACGCAGTATTTT
V gene: TRBV4-1; D gene: -; J gene: TRBJ2-5; CDR3 length: 16; clone size: -; CDR3 protein: CASSQESTSRRETQYF; CDR3 DNA: TGCGCCAGCAGCCAAGAGTCTACTAGCCGTCGGGAGACCCAGTACTTC
V gene: TRBV30; D gene: -; J gene: TRBJ1-3; CDR3 length: 16; clone size: -; CDR3 protein: CAWALSRRNSGNTIYF; CDR3 DNA: TGTGCCTGGGCCCTTAGTCGTCGGAACTCTGGAAACACCATATATTTT
V gene: TRBV6-1; D gene: TRBD1; J gene: TRBJ1-1; CDR3 length: 17; clone size: -; CDR3 protein: CASSVWGQGDRNTEAFF; CDR3 DNA: TGTGCCAGCAGTGTCTGGGGACAGGGCGACAGGAACACTGAAGCTTTCTTT
V gene: TRBV7-9; D gene: -; J gene: TRBJ2-1; CDR3 length: 15; clone size: once; CDR3 protein: CASSLASGTYNEQFF; CDR3 DNA: TGTGCCAGCAGCTTAGCTAGCGGAACCTACAATGAGCAGTTCTTC
V gene: TRBV11-2; D gene: -; J gene: TRBJ2-3; CDR3 length: 14; clone size: once; CDR3 protein: CASSRDRGQNTQYF; CDR3 DNA: TGTGCCAGCAGCCGGGACCGAGGACAAAATACGCAGTATTTT
V gene: TRBV27; D gene: -; J gene: TRBJ2-6; CDR3 length: 15; clone size: -; CDR3 protein: CASSPRGSGANVLTF; CDR3 DNA: TGTGCCAGCAGTCCCCGGGGCTCTGGGGCCAACGTCCTGACTTTC
V gene: TRBV10-3; D gene: -; J gene: TRBJ2-7; CDR3 length: 13; clone size: -; CDR3 protein: CAISDTGIYEQYF; CDR3 DNA: TGTGCCATCAGTGACACAGGGATCTACGAGCAGTACTTC
V gene: TRBV7-9; D gene: -; J gene: TRBJ2-7; CDR3 length: 15; clone size: -; CDR3 protein: CASSLHSDTSYEQYF; CDR3 DNA: TGTGCCAGCAGCTTACATTCGGATACTTCCTACGAGCAGTACTTC
V gene: TRBV6-1; D gene: -; J gene: TRBJ1-1; CDR3 length: 13; clone size: few; CDR3 protein: CASSEGSGTEAFF; CDR3 DNA: TGTGCCAGCAGTGAGGGCAGCGGCACTGAAGCTTTCTTT
V gene: TRBV7-9; D gene: TRBD1; J gene: TRBJ1-2; CDR3 length: 16; clone size: -; CDR3 protein: CASSLRTGATFYGYTF; CDR3 DNA: TGTGCCAGCAGCTTACGGACAGGGGCGACCTTCTATGGCTACACCTTC
V gene: TRBV7-8; D gene: -; J gene: TRBJ1-6; CDR3 length: 14; clone size: -; CDR3 protein: CASSDTTGNSPLHF; CDR3 DNA: TGTGCCAGCAGCGACACCACCGGTAATTCACCCCTCCACTTT
V gene: TRBV15; D gene: -; J gene: TRBJ1-1; CDR3 length: 15; clone size: -; CDR3 protein: CATSRDRVRNTEAFF; CDR3 DNA: TGTGCCACCAGCAGAGACAGGGTAAGGAACACTGAAGCTTTCTTT
V gene: TRBV6-4; D gene: TRBD1; J gene: TRBJ1-2; CDR3 length: 15; clone size: -; CDR3 protein: CASSEDEQGGYGYTF; CDR3 DNA: TGTGCCAGCAGCGAAGACGAACAGGGGGGCTATGGCTACACCTTC
V gene: TRBV5-1; D gene: -; J gene: TRBJ2-5; CDR3 length: 15; clone size: once; CDR3 protein: CASSLDASTGGTQYF; CDR3 DNA: TGCGCCAGCAGCTTGGATGCCAGCACAGGCGGGACCCAGTACTTC
V gene: TRBV7-8; D gene: -; J gene: TRBJ1-1; CDR3 length: 12; clone size: -; CDR3 protein: CASSRARGEAFF; CDR3 DNA: TGTGCCAGCAGCCGCGCCCGGGGAGAAGCTTTCTTT
V gene: TRBV7-8; D gene: TRBD2; J gene: TRBJ2-7; CDR3 length: 16; clone size: -; CDR3 protein: CASSLGASGFSYEQYF; CDR3 DNA: TGTGCCAGCAGCTTAGGGGCTAGCGGGTTCTCCTACGAGCAGTACTTC
V gene: TRBV6-5; D gene: -; J gene: TRBJ2-2; CDR3 length: 15; clone size: large; CDR3 protein: CASSPSRGNSGELFF; CDR3 DNA: TGTGCCAGCAGCCCCTCCCGGGGGAATAGCGGGGAGCTGTTTTTT
V gene: TRBV5-1; D gene: TRBD1; J gene: TRBJ2-5; CDR3 length: 19; clone size: once; CDR3 protein: CASSKSMQAGTGTQETQYF; CDR3 DNA: TGCGCCAGCAGTAAATCAATGCAAGCCGGGACAGGGACACAAGAGACCCAGTACTTC
V gene: TRBV21-1; D gene: -; J gene: TRBJ2-1; CDR3 length: 16; clone size: -; CDR3 protein: CASSKVFLGSHNEQFF; CDR3 DNA: TGTGCCAGCAGCAAAGTCTTTCTGGGTTCCCACAATGAGCAGTTCTTC
V gene: TRBV5-4; D gene: -; J gene: TRBJ2-5; CDR3 length: 16; clone size: once; CDR3 protein: CASSLAWGRDQETQYF; CDR3 DNA: TGTGCCAGCAGCTTGGCATGGGGTAGGGACCAAGAGACCCAGTACTTC
V gene: TRBV7-2; D gene: TRBD1; J gene: TRBJ2-7; CDR3 length: 14; clone size: -; CDR3 protein: CASSLTRGPYEQYF; CDR3 DNA: TGTGCCAGCAGCTTAACCAGGGGGCCATACGAGCAGTACTTC
V gene: TRBV5-8; D gene: -; J gene: TRBJ1-5; CDR3 length: 12; clone size: -; CDR3 protein: CASSLLGQPQHF; CDR3 DNA: TGTGCCAGCAGCTTATTGGGGCAGCCCCAGCATTTT
V gene: TRBV5-3; D gene: TRBD1; J gene: TRBJ2-7; CDR3 length: 15; clone size: -; CDR3 protein: CARSPGQGVSYEQYF; CDR3 DNA: TGTGCCAGAAGCCCCGGACAGGGGGTGAGTTACGAGCAGTACTTC
V gene: TRBV19; D gene: TRBD1; J gene: TRBJ2-2; CDR3 length: 16; clone size: -; CDR3 protein: CASSGDRGVNTGELFF; CDR3 DNA: TGTGCCAGTAGTGGGGACAGGGGGGTGAACACCGGGGAGCTGTTTTTT
V gene: TRBV27; D gene: -; J gene: TRBJ1-1; CDR3 length: 12; clone size: -; CDR3 protein: CASSFSGAEAFF; CDR3 DNA: TGTGCCAGCAGTTTTAGTGGGGCTGAAGCTTTCTTT
V gene: TRBV25-1; D gene: -; J gene: TRBJ1-2; CDR3 length: 10; clone size: medium-sized; CDR3 protein: CASSEGGYTF; CDR3 DNA: TGTGCCAGCAGTGAGGGTGGCTACACCTTC
V gene: TRBV6-5; D gene: -; J gene: TRBJ1-2; CDR3 length: 15; clone size: -; CDR3 protein: CASSYGRGDRYGYTF; CDR3 DNA: TGTGCCAGCAGTTACGGACGGGGGGACCGATATGGCTACACCTTC
V gene: TRBV27; D gene: TRBD1; J gene: TRBJ2-7; CDR3 length: 12; clone size: -; CDR3 protein: CASRTGGSEQYF; CDR3 DNA: TGTGCCAGCAGGACAGGGGGCAGTGAGCAGTACTTC
V gene: TRBV7-2; D gene: -; J gene: TRBJ1-4; CDR3 length: 15; clone size: -; CDR3 protein: CASSLEGQPREKLFF; CDR3 DNA: TGTGCCAGCAGCTTAGAAGGACAGCCACGTGAAAAACTGTTTTTT
V gene: TRBV11-2; D gene: -; J gene: TRBJ2-7; CDR3 length: 14; clone size: few; CDR3 protein: CASSSYLGSYEQYF; CDR3 DNA: TGTGCCAGCAGCTCGTATTTGGGGTCCTACGAGCAGTACTTC
V gene: TRBV6-5; D gene: -; J gene: TRBJ2-5; CDR3 length: 14; clone size: -; CDR3 protein: CASRSRLGGETQYF; CDR3 DNA: TGTGCCAGCAGATCACGCTTGGGAGGAGAGACCCAGTACTTC
V gene: TRBV18; D gene: -; J gene: TRBJ1-1; CDR3 length: 13; clone size: few; CDR3 protein: CASSRELNTEAFF; CDR3 DNA: TGTGCCAGCTCAAGAGAACTGAACACTGAAGCTTTCTTT
V gene: TRBV2; D gene: -; J gene: TRBJ1-4; CDR3 length: 15; clone size: few; CDR3 protein: CASTALPGTSEKLFF; CDR3 DNA: TGTGCCAGCACCGCCTTACCAGGGACATCTGAAAAACTGTTTTTT
V gene: TRBV7-2; D gene: -; J gene: TRBJ2-5; CDR3 length: 14; clone size: -; CDR3 protein: CASRSTGRGGSQYF; CDR3 DNA: TGTGCCAGCAGGTCTACAGGGCGGGGAGGGTCCCAGTACTTC
V gene: TRBV19; D gene: TRBD2; J gene: TRBJ2-1; CDR3 length: 15; clone size: -; CDR3 protein: CASSIGTSGYNEQFF; CDR3 DNA: TGTGCCAGTAGTATAGGGACTAGCGGATACAATGAGCAGTTCTTC
V gene: TRBV6-6; D gene: -; J gene: TRBJ1-3; CDR3 length: 14; clone size: once; CDR3 protein: CASSIQGTGNTIYF; CDR3 DNA: TGTGCCAGCAGTATCCAGGGTACGGGAAACACCATATATTTT
V gene: TRBV15; D gene: TRBD2; J gene: TRBJ2-7; CDR3 length: 16; clone size: -; CDR3 protein: CATSRGAAGVGGEQYF; CDR3 DNA: TGTGCCACCAGCAGAGGAGCTGCGGGAGTTGGCGGGGAGCAGTACTTC
V gene: TRBV4-2; D gene: TRBD1; J gene: TRBJ1-4; CDR3 length: 16; clone size: few; CDR3 protein: CASSQEKGQSNEKLFF; CDR3 DNA: TGTGCCAGCAGCCAAGAGAAGGGACAGAGTAATGAAAAACTGTTTTTT
V gene: TRBV4-1; D gene: -; J gene: TRBJ1-1; CDR3 length: 16; clone size: -; CDR3 protein: CASSQDLRRAGTEAFF; CDR3 DNA: TGCGCCAGCAGCCAAGATCTAAGAAGGGCCGGCACTGAAGCTTTCTTT